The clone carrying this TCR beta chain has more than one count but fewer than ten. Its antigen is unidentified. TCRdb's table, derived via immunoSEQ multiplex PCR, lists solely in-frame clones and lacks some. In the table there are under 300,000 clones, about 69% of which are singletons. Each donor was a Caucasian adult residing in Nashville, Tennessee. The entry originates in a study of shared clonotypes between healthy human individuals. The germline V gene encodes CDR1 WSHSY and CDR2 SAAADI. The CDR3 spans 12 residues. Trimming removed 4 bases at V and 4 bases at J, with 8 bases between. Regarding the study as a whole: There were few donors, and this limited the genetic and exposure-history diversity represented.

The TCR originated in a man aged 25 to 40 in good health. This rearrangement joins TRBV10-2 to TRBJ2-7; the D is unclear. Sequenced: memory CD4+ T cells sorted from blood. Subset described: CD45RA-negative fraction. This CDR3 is CASSGEGYEQYF. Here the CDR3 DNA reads TGCGCCAGCAGTGGAGAAGGGTACGAGCAGTACTTC.